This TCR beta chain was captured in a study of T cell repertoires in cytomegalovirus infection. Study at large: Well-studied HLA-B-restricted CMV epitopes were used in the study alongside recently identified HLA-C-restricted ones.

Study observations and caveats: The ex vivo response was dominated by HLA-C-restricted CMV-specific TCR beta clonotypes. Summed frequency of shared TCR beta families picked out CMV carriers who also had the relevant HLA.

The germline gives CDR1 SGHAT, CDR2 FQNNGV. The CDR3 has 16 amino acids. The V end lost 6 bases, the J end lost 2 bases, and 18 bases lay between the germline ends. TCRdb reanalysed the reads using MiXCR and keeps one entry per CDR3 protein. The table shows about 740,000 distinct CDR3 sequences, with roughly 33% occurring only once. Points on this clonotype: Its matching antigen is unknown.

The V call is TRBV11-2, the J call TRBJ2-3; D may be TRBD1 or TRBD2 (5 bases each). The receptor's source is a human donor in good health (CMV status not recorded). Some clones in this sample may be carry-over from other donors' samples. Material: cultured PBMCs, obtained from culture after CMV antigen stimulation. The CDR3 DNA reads TGTGCCAGCAGTCATATCCGGGGCACATACACAGATACGCAGTATTTT. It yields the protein CASSHIRGTYTDTQYF.